The 28 T cell receptor beta chains below all came from one sample that was sequenced in a study of blood T cell repertoires in COVID-19. Method: immunoSEQ multiplex PCR; TCRdb's copy keeps in-frame clones and lacks some. This table holds 55,000 to 70,000 clones, under 85% found once. Sequencing used peripheral blood. All receptors come from a woman older than 75 with acute or convalescent COVID-19.

The chain couples TRBV24-1 to TRBJ2-7; 7 bases line up with TRBD2. The CDR3 totals 20 residues. Germline V lookup: CDR1 KGHDR, CDR2 SFDVKD. V dropped 8 bases and J dropped 2; count of bases not matched to a gene: 26. CDR3 protein: CATTGGRGDEVSRPTYEQYF. The CDR3 DNA follows: TGTGCCACCACGGGGGGTCGGGGGGATGAGGTTTCCCGACCTACCTACGAGCAGTACTTC.

This chain joins TRBV29-1 and TRBJ2-1, with TRBD1 identical over 7 bases. This CDR3 has 14 residues. CDR1 is SQVTM, CDR2 ANQGSEA, per germline. Losses at the gene ends were 4 bases for V and 0 bases for J; bases not matched to a gene: 3. In DNA, the CDR3 is TGCAGCGTTGCCGGGACAGACTCCTACAATGAGCAGTTCTTC. Its protein product is CSVAGTDSYNEQFF.

The CDR3 DNA follows: TGCGCCAGCAGCTTGACAGGGACAACTAATGAAAAACTGTTTTTT. Encoded protein: CASSLTGTTNEKLFF. The J gene is TRBJ1-4, the V gene TRBV5-1; possible D gene TRBD1, 6 bases. The germline V gene has CDR1 SGHRS and CDR2 YFSETQ. The CDR3 consists of 15 residues. V was cut by 1 base and J by 0 bases, with 7 bases left in between.

This chain uses TRBV6-4 with TRBJ2-3, with 7 positions matching TRBD1. V lost 6 bases to trimming and J lost 2 bases; unmatched junction nucleotides: 5. The CDR3 covers 14 residues. Germline lookup yields CDR1 MRHNA and CDR2 SNTAGT. The CDR3 reads CASSMTGTTDTQYF. In DNA, the CDR3 is TGTGCCAGCAGCATGACAGGGACCACAGATACGCAGTATTTT.

The CDR3 is CATSKVAGTSSGANVLTF. For the CDR3, the DNA is TGTGCCACCAGCAAGGTAGCGGGAACGAGCTCTGGGGCCAACGTCCTGACTTTC. The chain has TRBV15 and TRBJ2-6; 8 bases match TRBD2. CDR3 size: 18 residues. The germline V gene has CDR1 LNHNV and CDR2 YYDKDF (reference sequence). The trim removed 4 bases at V and 0 bases at J, leaving 8 bases unmatched.

The V and J genes are TRBV6-5 and TRBJ2-5; 9 nucleotides align to TRBD2. CDR1 and CDR2 from the germline V gene are MNHEY and SVGAGI. The J segment lost 2 bases and the V segment lost 7 bases, leaving 8 bases of the junction unmatched. The CDR3 contains 15 residues. The CDR3 DNA is TGTGCCAGCACGTCGCTAGCGGGGAATCAAGAGACCCAGTACTTC. Its translation: CASTSLAGNQETQYF.

This chain uses TRBV5-4 with TRBJ2-2, with 8 positions matching TRBD2. Germline CDR1 SGHNT, CDR2 YYREEE (reference sequence). The CDR3 extends over 16 amino acids. V was pared by 0 bases and J by 1 base, with 2 bases of the junction left unmatched. The chain's CDR3 is CASSLGLARNTGELFF. Written as DNA, the CDR3 is TGTGCCAGCAGCTTGGGACTAGCGAGGAACACCGGGGAGCTGTTTTTT.

This clone was observed a handful of times. The rearrangement links TRBV27 to TRBJ1-1; perhaps TRBD1 as D (6 bases). The CDR3 has 13 amino acids. Trimming took 6 bases from V and 11 from J, leaving 19 bases between them. Germline CDR1 reads MNHEY; CDR2 reads SMNVEV (reference sequence). The CDR3 protein is CASSPQGRVGAFF. The CDR3 region has the DNA TGTGCCAGCAGCCCACAGGGTCGGGTTGGTGCTTTCTTT.

The rearrangement uses TRBV28 and TRBJ1-2; TRBD1 matches 7 bases. This CDR3 is 15 amino acids long. Germline V CDR1 and CDR2: MDHEN, SYDVKM. Losses at the gene ends were 6 bases for V and 4 bases for J; bases not matched to a gene: 11. The CDR3 here is CASRSPGQLLYGYTF. The DNA for the CDR3 is TGTGCCAGCAGATCTCCGGGACAGCTTCTCTATGGCTACACCTTC.

DNA for the CDR3: TGCAGTGCTAGTACGGGTAGTTCTGGAAACACCATATATTTT. Protein sequence: CSASTGSSGNTIYF. V and J are TRBV20-1 and TRBJ1-3; D is uncertain. CDR3 length equals 14 residues. V was clipped by 3 bases and J by 1 base, with 10 bases between them. Per the germline V gene, CDR1 is DFQATT and CDR2 is SNEGSKA (reference sequence).

This clone was detected a few times. The CDR3 DNA reads TGTGCCAGCAGGGCAGGGATAGGGACTGAAGCTTTCTTT. Encoded protein: CASRAGIGTEAFF. This chain joins TRBV6-5 and TRBJ1-1; possibly TRBD1 for D (5 bases). CDR1 and CDR2 (germline): MNHEY, SVGAGI. The ends were cut back, 6 bases at V and 5 bases at J, with 13 bases in the middle. This CDR3 comprises 13 residues.

The gene calls are TRBV19 and TRBJ2-2; 7 bases agree with TRBD1. The CDR3 is 14 residues long. The ends lost 6 bases at V and 3 bases at J; junction bases unmatched: 4. From germline, CDR1 is LNHDA and CDR2 SQIVND (reference sequence). The CDR3 DNA is TGTGCCAGTAGCGGACAGGCCTACACCGGGGAGCTGTTTTTT. It specifies CASSGQAYTGELFF. Combining the CDR3 with reference TRBV19 and TRBJ2-2 gives the whole variable domain DGGITQSPKYLFRKEGQNVTLSCEQNLNHDAMYWYRQDPGQGLRLIYYSQIVNDFQKGDIAEGYSVSREKKESFPLTVTSAQKNPTAFYLCASSGQAYTGELFFGEGSRLTVL.

The V and J genes are TRBV5-5 and TRBJ2-6; D call uncertain. The CDR3 covers 14 residues. The germline V gene encodes CDR1 SGHKS and CDR2 YYEKEE (reference sequence). With 3 bases removed from V and 1 base from J, the gap between germline ends came to 5 bases. The CDR3 loop reads CASSSNSGANVLTF. The CDR3 DNA is TGTGCCAGCAGCTCCAATTCTGGGGCCAACGTCCTGACTTTC.

Only one count was recorded for this clone. The rearrangement joins TRBV6-6 to TRBJ2-7, with 7 bases that match TRBD1. The CDR3 is made up of 12 amino acids. With V trimmed by 6 bases and J by 7 bases, 6 bases remained unmatched. Germline CDR1 MNHNY, CDR2 SVGAGI (reference sequence). In nucleotides, the CDR3 is TGTGCCAGCAGCCGGACAGGCGAGGAGCAGTACTTC. It codes for CASSRTGEEQYF.

The sample holds one count of this clone. This chain connects TRBV28 to TRBJ1-4; no definite D call. This CDR3 spans 14 amino acids. Germline loops: CDR1 MDHEN, CDR2 SYDVKM. V was pared by 6 bases and J by 0 bases, with 8 bases between. CDR3 bases: TGTGCCAGCAGCCTAGATGCAACTAATGAAAAACTGTTTTTT. Amino acids: CASSLDATNEKLFF. The entire variable domain, with the rest obtained from reference TRBV28 and TRBJ1-4, is as follows: DVKVTQSSRYLVKRTGEKVFLECVQDMDHENMFWYRQDPGLGLRLIYFSYDVKMKEKGDIPEGYSVSREKKERFSLILESASTNQTSMYLCASSLDATNEKLFFGSGTQLSVL.

V gene TRBV7-2 combines with J gene TRBJ2-7, with no clear D. CDR3 length: 13 residues. Trimming removed 2 bases from V and 5 bases from J, with 10 bases in between. Germline CDR1 and CDR2: SGHTA and FQGNSA. The CDR3 loop is CASSLPFSDEQYF. For the CDR3, the DNA is TGTGCCAGCAGCTTACCGTTTTCGGACGAGCAGTACTTC.

This clone was seen a single time. The chain couples TRBV7-2 to TRBJ2-5; D possibly corresponds to TRBD2 (6 bases). Trimming pared 1 base from V and 4 bases from J, leaving 10 bases between. Germline V CDR1 and CDR2: SGHTA, FQGNSA. The CDR3 sequence is 14 residues long. CDR3 in DNA: TGTGCCAGCAGCTTAGACGGGAGAACAGAGACCCAGTACTTC. It yields the protein CASSLDGRTETQYF.

The V gene is TRBV18, the J gene TRBJ1-1; TRBD1 might be the D (6 bases). CDR3 length: 17 residues. CDR1 and CDR2 from the germline V gene are KGHSH and LQKENI. Trimming pared 6 bases from V and 0 bases from J, leaving 20 bases between. This CDR3 reads CASSALGTKTMNTEAFF. CDR3 DNA sequence: TGTGCCAGCTCCGCCCTCGGGACAAAAACGATGAACACTGAAGCTTTCTTT.

V and J are TRBV13 and TRBJ1-2; 7 positions agree with TRBD1. V dropped 5 bases and J dropped 7; count of bases not matched to a gene: 4. The CDR3 extends over 12 amino acids. Germline values: CDR1 PRHDT, CDR2 FYEKMQ (reference sequence). CDR3 bases: TGTGCCAGCAGCCAAGACAGGGCTGGCTACACCTTC. Protein: CASSQDRAGYTF. Using reference TRBV13 and TRBJ1-2 for the parts outside the CDR3, the full variable domain is AAGVIQSPRHLIKEKRETATLKCYPIPRHDTVYWYQQGPGQDPQFLISFYEKMQSDKGSIPDRFSAQQFSDYHSELNMSSLELGDSALYFCASSQDRAGYTFGSGTRLTVV.

About this clone itself: Other DNA sequences from this sample encode an identical CDR3 as well. The CDR3: CASSPNQGLAGAKYNEQFF. In nucleotides, the CDR3 is TGTGCCAGTAGCCCCAACCAGGGACTAGCGGGAGCGAAATACAATGAGCAGTTCTTC. This chain connects TRBV7-2 to TRBJ2-1; 14 nucleotides align to TRBD2. The V and J ends lost 9 bases and 4 bases, in that order; junction bases with no gene match: 17. The CDR3 loop spans 19 amino acids. Germline CDR1 reads SGHTA; CDR2 reads FQGNSA.

The chain is built from TRBV2 and TRBJ2-5; 8 nucleotides line up with TRBD2. CDR1 SNHLY and CDR2 FYNNEI come from the germline V gene. Trimming at V came to 2 bases and at J to 2 bases, leaving 4 bases not matched to a gene. The CDR3 has 15 residues. CDR3 DNA: TGTGCCAGCAGTGAAATTAGCGGGGTACAAGAGACCCAGTACTTC. The encoded protein is CASSEISGVQETQYF.

This clone was seen more than once but under ten times. The chain carries TRBV6-5 and TRBJ2-2; D is perhaps TRBD2 (6 bases). V gave up 6 bases and J gave up 5 bases, with 13 bases separating them. The CDR3 extends over 14 amino acids. Germline-derived CDR1 and CDR2 are MNHEY and SVGAGI. The CDR3 loop is CASSLNRGTGELFF. The CDR3, as DNA: TGTGCCAGCAGCCTAAATCGGGGGACCGGGGAGCTGTTTTTT.

V gene TRBV12-5 combines with J gene TRBJ2-3; 15 bases line up with TRBD2. CDR1 is LGHNT, CDR2 FRNRAP, per germline. The trim removed 4 bases at V and 1 base at J, leaving 3 bases unmatched. The CDR3 runs to 17 residues. CDR3 in DNA: TGTGCTAGTGGTTCGGGACTAGCGGGGGGACGCACAGATACGCAGTATTTT. Its translation is CASGSGLAGGRTDTQYF.

The chain carries TRBV5-1 and TRBJ1-5; D perhaps matches TRBD1 (5 bases). Trimming stripped 7 bases from V and 2 bases from J, with 13 bases between. The CDR3 has 14 residues. The germline V gene has CDR1 SGHRS and CDR2 YFSETQ. Written as DNA, the CDR3 is TGCGCCAGCTCCCGGGGGGGAGGCAATCAGCCCCAGCATTTT. This translates into CASSRGGGNQPQHF. Using reference TRBV5-1 and TRBJ1-5 for the parts outside the CDR3, the full variable domain is KAGVTQTPRYLIKTRGQQVTLSCSPISGHRSVSWYQQTPGQGLQFLFEYFSETQRNKGNFPGRFSGRQFSNSRSEMNVSTLELGDSALYLCASSRGGGNQPQHFGDGTRLSIL.

This clone was seen only a few times. The chain combines TRBV30 with TRBJ2-2; D remains ambiguous. Trimming took 0 bases from V and 0 from J, leaving 5 bases between them. The germline V gene has CDR1 GTSNPN and CDR2 SVGIG (reference sequence). The CDR3 consists of 14 residues. The CDR3 region has the DNA TGTGCCTGGAGTGTGTCAGCGAACACCGGGGAGCTGTTTTTT. Translation: CAWSVSANTGELFF. Full variable domain (rest looked up from reference TRBV30 and TRBJ2-2): SQTIHQWPATLVQPVGSPLSLECTVEGTSNPNLYWYRQAAGRGLQLLFYSVGIGQISSEVPQNLSASRPQDRQFILSSKKLLLSDSGFYLCAWSVSANTGELFFGEGSRLTVL.

V usage is TRBV21-1 and J usage is TRBJ2-3; the table names TRBD1, a call not compared with the DNA. TRBV21-1 is a documented pseudogene. The CDR3 totals 14 residues. The CDR3 is CASIDQGGKDTQYF. Written as DNA, the CDR3 is TGTGCCAGCATTGACCAGGGGGGCAAAGATACGCAGTATTTT.

The chain couples TRBV13 to TRBJ2-7, with TRBD1 matching 10 bases. The trim removed 4 bases at V and 2 bases at J, leaving 5 bases unmatched. The CDR3 is 15 amino acids. Germline CDR1 PRHDT, CDR2 FYEKMQ (reference sequence). CDR3 amino acids: CASSSHGTGAYEQYF. In DNA form, the CDR3 reads TGTGCCAGCAGCTCCCACGGGACAGGGGCCTACGAGCAGTACTTC.

This clone was detected only once. The chain uses TRBV5-1 and TRBJ1-2; no clear D gene. Trimming removed 0 bases from V and 8 bases from J, with 17 bases in between. The CDR3 consists of 15 residues. Germline assignment: CDR1 SGHRS and CDR2 YFSETQ. The CDR3 DNA reads TGCGCCAGCAGCTTGGCGAGAGGGCCTTTTTGGGGCTACACCTTC. Protein sequence: CASSLARGPFWGYTF.